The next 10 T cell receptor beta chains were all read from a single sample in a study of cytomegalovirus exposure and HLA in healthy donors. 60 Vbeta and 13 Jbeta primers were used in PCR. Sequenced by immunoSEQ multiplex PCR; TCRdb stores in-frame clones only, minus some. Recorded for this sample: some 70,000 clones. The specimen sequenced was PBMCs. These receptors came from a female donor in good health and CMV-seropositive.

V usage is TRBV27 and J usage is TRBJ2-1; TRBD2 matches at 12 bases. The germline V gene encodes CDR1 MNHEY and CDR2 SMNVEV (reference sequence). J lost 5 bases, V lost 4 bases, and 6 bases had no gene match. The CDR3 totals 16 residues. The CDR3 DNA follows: TGTGCCAGCAGTTACCTAGCGGGGGGGCTGAACAATGAGCAGTTCTTC. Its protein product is CASSYLAGGLNNEQFF.

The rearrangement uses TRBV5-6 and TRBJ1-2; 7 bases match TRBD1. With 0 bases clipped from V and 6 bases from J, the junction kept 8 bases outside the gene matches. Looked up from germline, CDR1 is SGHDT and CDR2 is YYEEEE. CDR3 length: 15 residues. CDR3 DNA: TGTGCCAGCAGCTTGGGCAAGGGGGCTTGGGATGGCTACACCTTC. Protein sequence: CASSLGKGAWDGYTF.

The CDR3 spells CASSRIQGGTEAFF. Here the CDR3 DNA reads TGTGCCAGCAGCCGGATACAGGGTGGCACTGAAGCTTTCTTT. The gene calls are TRBV7-9 and TRBJ1-1; tentatively, D is TRBD1 (6 bases). V was trimmed by 5 bases and J by 4 bases, leaving 14 bases between them. CDR1 is SEHNR and CDR2 is FQNEAQ in the germline V gene (reference sequence). The CDR3 sequence is 14 residues long.

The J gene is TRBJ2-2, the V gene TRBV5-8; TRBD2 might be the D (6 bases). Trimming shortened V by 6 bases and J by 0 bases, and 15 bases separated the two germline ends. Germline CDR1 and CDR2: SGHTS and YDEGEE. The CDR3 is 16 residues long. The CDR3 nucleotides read TGTGCCAGCATAAATTGGTCGGGGGCGAACACCGGGGAGCTGTTTTTT. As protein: CASINWSGANTGELFF.

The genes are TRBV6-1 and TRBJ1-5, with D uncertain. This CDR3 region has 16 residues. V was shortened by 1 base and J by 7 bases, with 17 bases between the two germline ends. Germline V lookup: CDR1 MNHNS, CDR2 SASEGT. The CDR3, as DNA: TGTGCCAGCAGTGAAGTAAACCCCCCAGGAACCCAGCCCCAGCATTTT. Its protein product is CASSEVNPPGTQPQHF.

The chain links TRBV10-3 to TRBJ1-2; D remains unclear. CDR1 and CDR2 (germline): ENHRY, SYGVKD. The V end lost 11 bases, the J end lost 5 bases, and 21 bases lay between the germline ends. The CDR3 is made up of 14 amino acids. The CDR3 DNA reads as TGTGCCTCCGCCGGGGATGAGCGCGCTTATGGCTACACCTTC. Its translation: CASAGDERAYGYTF.

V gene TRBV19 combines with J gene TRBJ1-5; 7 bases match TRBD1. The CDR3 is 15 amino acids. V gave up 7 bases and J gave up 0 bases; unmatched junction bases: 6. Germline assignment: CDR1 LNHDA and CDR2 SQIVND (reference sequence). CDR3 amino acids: CASIAGQHSNQPQHF. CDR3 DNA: TGTGCCAGTATTGCGGGACAGCATAGCAATCAGCCCCAGCATTTT.

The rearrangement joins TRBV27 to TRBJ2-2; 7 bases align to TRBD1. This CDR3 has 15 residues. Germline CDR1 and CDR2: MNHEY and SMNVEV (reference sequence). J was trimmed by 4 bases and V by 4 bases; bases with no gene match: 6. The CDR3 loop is CASSSVQGFTGELFF. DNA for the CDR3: TGTGCCAGCAGTTCGGTACAGGGGTTCACCGGGGAGCTGTTTTTT.

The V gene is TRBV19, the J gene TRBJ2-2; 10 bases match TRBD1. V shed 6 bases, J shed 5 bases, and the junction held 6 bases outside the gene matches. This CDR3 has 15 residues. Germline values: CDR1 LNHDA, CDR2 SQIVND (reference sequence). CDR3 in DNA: TGTGCCAGTAGGACAGGGGGCGCGTCTACCGGGGAGCTGTTTTTT. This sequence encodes CASRTGGASTGELFF.

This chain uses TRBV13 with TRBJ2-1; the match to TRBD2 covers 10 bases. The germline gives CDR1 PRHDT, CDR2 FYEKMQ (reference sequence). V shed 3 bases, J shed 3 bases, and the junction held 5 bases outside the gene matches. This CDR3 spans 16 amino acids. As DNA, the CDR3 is TGTGCCAGCAGCTTTCTAACTAGCGGGATCTACAATGAGCAGTTCTTC. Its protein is CASSFLTSGIYNEQFF.